The clone carrying this T cell receptor beta chain was detected only once. Data came from immunoSEQ multiplex PCR; TCRdb stores just in-frame clones and leaves some out. This table holds about 410,000 clones, over 75% found once. These data belong to a study of control samples from healthy donors and cancer patients. Germline V gives CDR1 SNHLY, CDR2 FYNNEI. The length of the CDR3 is 13 residues. Trimming left V 7 bases short and J 2 bases short, with 12 bases between. The chain has TRBV2 and TRBJ2-7; D remains ambiguous. The material sequenced was PBMCs. The receptor was derived from a man aged 35 to 55 with head and neck cancer. As DNA, the CDR3 is TGTGCCAGCATGTGGGCCGGTCCCTACGAGCAGTACTTC. Translation gives CASMWAGPYEQYF.